The entry below describes one T cell receptor (beta chain). Its recognized antigen is unknown. Qualities for individual bases were not recorded, and no much larger clone is one base off. The donors were healthy, HIV-negative adults who had no recently reported acute infections or vaccinations. Every donor was a Caucasian adult living in Nashville, Tennessee, USA. Magnetic negative selection was used to enrich CD4+ T cells, after which naive cells were positively selected on CD45RA and the negative fraction became the memory subset. Blood was obtained by leukapheresis, after which PBMCs were separated by Ficoll-Histopaque density gradient centrifugation and cryopreserved in liquid nitrogen vapor phase. Analytical flow cytometry was used to check the purity and quantity of each magnetically sorted T cell population. From each sorted fraction, genomic DNA was isolated and quantified by UV absorbance on a Nanodrop 2000c.

The source of the sample is a study of shared clonotypes between healthy human individuals (dated by TCRdb to the early 2020s). Broadly, across the study: A couple of women and a few men aged 18 to 49 years were included in the cohort. For each donor, three plates each were used for CD4 naive and CD4 memory, two plates were used for CD8 naive, and one plate was used for CD8 memory. Between about 0.8 and 9 billion PBMCs per donor were obtained by leukapheresis. Different laboratories and diverse techniques were used to prepare libraries and sequence TCR repertoires, to increase sequencing depth and limit assay-specific biases. To estimate repertoire size and how much clonotypes are shared between individuals, the study performed deep sequencing of blood TCR repertoires from a few healthy adults. Paper-wide results and their limitations: Estimated clonotype richness was generally larger for naive than for memory subsets. Compared with non-shared clonotypes, the clonotypes found in all four sorted-subset donors had higher generation probabilities. Sampling was limited to blood, and TCR repertoires in tissue likely differ from TCR repertoires in blood. Across several donors, approximately 4.9% of naive CD4, roughly 3.8% of naive CD8, about 2.3% of memory CD4, and approximately 0.4% of memory CD8 clonotypes were shared. Pairwise subsampling indicated that sequencing depth was expected to affect the degree of clonotype sharing among donors. Rarefaction of sorted-subset datasets indicated incomplete sequencing despite the large sequencing depth. The genetic and exposure-history diversity represented was limited by the small number of donors.

TCR CDR3 regions were amplified from genomic DNA by multiplex PCR using the deep immunoSEQ assay. Extracted genomic DNA from each cell subset was spread evenly across all wells of several immunoSEQ 96-well plates, with each plate serving as a replicate. For sorted subsets, approximately 200 ng of genomic DNA, equivalent to some 30,000 T cell genomes, went into each replicate PCR. Purified libraries were measured with a Qubit 3.0 fluorometer, size-checked on a Bioanalyzer 2100, and measured again with the KAPA Library Quantification kit. A separate single-read 150-cycle Illumina NextSeq 550 flow cell was used to sequence each immunoSEQ 96-well plate. The authors' pipeline ran thus. The immunoSEQ output contained only junctional sequences without quality scores, so filtering could not match that applied to full-length reads. Sequences were annotated with PyIR, a Python wrapper for IgBLAST v1.9, using IMGT germline references to assign V/J genes and CDR3. Reads were filtered out if the reads had weak V/J assignments (E-value above 1e-6), no CDR3, stop codons, out-of-frame junctions, or ambiguous translated residues. A V3J clonotype was defined by an identical inferred V gene, J gene, and CDR3 amino acid sequence. To compute the percentage overlap between repertoires, the number of shared unique clonotypes was divided by the size of the smaller repertoire. RTK rarefaction, the Chao1 estimator, and Recon v2.1 estimates of unobserved clonotypes were used to assess repertoire richness. OLGA was used to compute generation probabilities for all TCRbeta clonotypes that the gDNA method yielded from a handful of donors. TCRdb stores this immuneACCESS table with in-frame sequences only. Part of the clones is absent; in the studies checked, under half of the shortfall reflects unresolved V genes, and no reason is known for the rest. The DNA gave D and trimming, while V, J and clone size come from that table. Present in this sample are around 1.4 million clones, 98% of which were seen just once. The biggest ten clones account for 0.3% to 0.45% of the sample.

The CDR3 goes from the cysteine to the phenylalanine over 15 residues. Only the CDR3 region is kept as DNA, spanning 45 bases read in frame from base 1. The trim is 6 bases for V and 2 bases for J, with a gap of 11 bases between the germline ends. CDR1 is given as MGHDK and CDR2 as SYGVNS, both from the germline V gene. The source material was naive CD4+ T cells sorted from blood. Read against the paper, the sample's cell subset or site label means: CD45RA+ positively selected. In this chain, TRBV25-1 is recombined with TRBJ2-6, with the D gene not clear enough to name. The sequence came from a man aged 25 to 45 in good health. CDR3 reads: CASRIPRPGANVLTF. The DNA is as follows: TGTGCCAGCAGGATACCAAGGCCTGGGGCCAACGTCCTGACTTTC.